A selection of T cell receptor beta chains follows, all from one sample in a study of blood T cell repertoires in COVID-19. Profiling relied on immunoSEQ multiplex PCR, and the TCRdb table lists in-frame clones only, not all of them. Among 130,000 to 150,000 clones listed, roughly 81% were seen once. The sequenced sample was peripheral blood. Every receptor here comes from a human donor with acute or convalescent COVID-19. The donor label of this sample is uncertain. The CDR3 runs from the conserved cysteine through the conserved F or W. Each record gives: V gene, J gene, CDR3 protein.

TRBV5-6	TRBJ1-6	CASSLDQGINSPLHF
TRBV7-2	TRBJ1-5	CASSLGQGSSNQPQHF
TRBV12-5	TRBJ1-6	CASGLVTGSSYNSPLHF
TRBV7-7	TRBJ2-1	CASSLARGGEQFF
TRBV6-2/TRBV6-3	TRBJ1-1	CASSYGENTEAFF
TRBV5-1	TRBJ1-6	CASSQLSFPNNSPLHF
TRBV3-1/TRBV3-2	TRBJ1-1	CASSVQGGKAFF
TRBV2	TRBJ2-5	CASSELTGGGETQYF
TRBV7-8	TRBJ2-1	CASSLVGGGTHNEQFF
TRBV10-3	TRBJ1-5	CAISEWTGPDQPQHF
TRBV28	TRBJ2-3	CASSSSGLTDTQYF
TRBV2	TRBJ2-5	CASSDDPGTSGGGQETQYF
TRBV19	TRBJ1-2	CASSIGTDYGYTF
TRBV28	TRBJ2-7	CASSYRVEQYF
TRBV7-6	TRBJ2-2	CASSLGQGGTGELFF
TRBV5-8	TRBJ2-1	CASSKPGTSGNEQFF
TRBV7-2	TRBJ2-2	CASSTGQSGTGELFF
TRBV21-1	TRBJ2-7	CASSKRLRGGFCYEQYF